Presented here are 28 T cell receptor beta chains from one specimen sequenced in a study of blood T cell repertoires in COVID-19 (dated by TCRdb to about 2020). The library came from the immunoSEQ multiplex PCR assay. This immuneACCESS table, as held by TCRdb, lists in-frame sequences with V and J called but not all clones. Of the missing ones, under half trace to an unresolved V gene in checked studies; the others have no known cause. Recorded for this sample are approximately 170,000 clones; roughly nine tenths of them occurred a single time. Together, the top ten hold around 1.1% of the sample. Input material: peripheral blood. These receptors all stem from a man younger than 40 with acute or convalescent COVID-19.

The genes are TRBV27 and TRBJ2-1; possibly TRBD1 for D (6 bases). Germline CDR1 MNHEY, CDR2 SMNVEV (reference sequence). The CDR3 is 15 residues long. Trimming left V 5 bases short and J 4 bases short, with 15 bases between. CDR3 DNA: TGTGCCAGCAGTCTCGGGGACAAAATATACAATGAGCAGTTCTTC. Protein sequence: CASSLGDKIYNEQFF.

The chain recombines TRBV5-4 with TRBJ2-7; 7 nucleotides agree with TRBD1. The V gene's germline CDR1 is SGHNT and CDR2 YYREEE (reference sequence). The CDR3 has 14 residues. V dropped 4 bases and J dropped 2; count of bases not matched to a gene: 6. DNA for the CDR3: TGTGCCAGCAGCCCCGGGACAGAGCCCTACGAGCAGTACTTC. Encoded protein: CASSPGTEPYEQYF.

V gene TRBV28 combines with J gene TRBJ1-2; D gene ambiguous. Trimming left V 6 bases short and J 6 bases short, with 14 bases between. This CDR3 region has 13 residues. Germline V gene data show CDR1 as MDHEN and CDR2 as SYDVKM. The CDR3 nucleotides read TGTGCCAGCAGCGCCCCCCCCCTAAATGGCTACACCTTC. Translating gives CASSAPPLNGYTF.

The J gene is TRBJ2-2, the V gene TRBV19; TRBD1 is a possible D gene (6 bases). CDR1 is LNHDA, CDR2 SQIVND, per germline (reference sequence). The CDR3 runs 15 residues. Deletions cut 6 bases from V and 3 bases from J, with 14 bases between. DNA for the CDR3: TGTGCCAGTAGAGGACAGATGACATACACCGGGGAGCTGTTTTTT. This codes for CASRGQMTYTGELFF.

The table lists this clone with a count of one. The rearrangement uses TRBV2 and TRBJ2-3; D is ambiguous. The CDR3 extends over 13 amino acids. Germline CDR1 is SNHLY and CDR2 is FYNNEI. The germline V and J ends were trimmed by 4 bases and 6 bases, with 11 bases remaining between them. The CDR3 coding sequence is TGTGCCAGCAGTGGGTTGCGACTTGATACGCAGTATTTT. Translation: CASSGLRLDTQYF. Complete variable domain (other parts from reference TRBV2 and TRBJ2-3): EPEVTQTPSHQVTQMGQEVILRCVPISNHLYFYWYRQILGQKVEFLVSFYNNEISEKSEIFDDQFSVERPDGSNFTLKIRSTKLEDSAMYFCASSGLRLDTQYFGPGTRLTVL.

This chain uses TRBV6-5 with TRBJ2-2; a weak D match, TRBD2 (6 bases). Trimming took off 4 bases at V and 7 bases at J, with 16 bases between the two ends. Germline values: CDR1 MNHEY, CDR2 SVGAGI. This CDR3 comprises 15 residues. The CDR3 DNA reads as TGTGCCAGCAGTTCTGCGGGGCCCAAGTTCGGGGAGCTGTTTTTT. This sequence encodes CASSSAGPKFGELFF.

The chain uses TRBV7-9 and TRBJ2-7; 10 bases match TRBD2. The CDR3 sequence is 19 residues long. J lost 3 bases, V lost 0 bases, and 14 bases had no gene match. CDR1 and CDR2 from the germline V gene are SEHNR and FQNEAQ (reference sequence). The CDR3 reads CASSLAPGSGRPGVYEQYF. In DNA form, the CDR3 reads TGTGCCAGCAGCTTAGCGCCAGGTAGCGGGAGGCCCGGGGTCTACGAGCAGTACTTC.

The chain is built from TRBV9 and TRBJ2-2, with 11 bases that match TRBD2. Germline values: CDR1 SGDLS, CDR2 YYNGEE. The CDR3 is made up of 16 amino acids. V was pared by 4 bases and J by 4 bases, with 6 bases of the junction left unmatched. The CDR3 region has the DNA TGTGCCAGCAGCCCCCCCGGACTAGCGGGCACCGGGGAGCTGTTTTTT. Encoded protein: CASSPPGLAGTGELFF.

The chain joins TRBV27 to TRBJ2-7; TRBD1 matches at 8 bases. The junction had 3 bases not matched to a gene; V was cut back by 7 bases and J by 1 base. Germline V lookup: CDR1 MNHEY, CDR2 SMNVEV (reference sequence). This CDR3 is built from 13 residues. Here the CDR3 DNA reads TGTGCCAGCAACGGACAGGGATCCTACGAGCAGTACTTC. Translation: CASNGQGSYEQYF.

The chain links TRBV7-8 to TRBJ2-3; D is unresolved. Trimming took off 6 bases at V and 0 bases at J, with 10 bases between the two ends. The CDR3 is 14 residues long. Germline loops: CDR1 SGHVS, CDR2 FQNEAQ. In nucleotides, the CDR3 is TGTGCCAGCAGTCCCCTCCTTAGCACAGATACGCAGTATTTT. This encodes CASSPLLSTDTQYF.

The V and J genes are TRBV6-5 and TRBJ1-5, with 8 bases matching TRBD1. Germline CDR1 MNHEY, CDR2 SVGAGI. The CDR3 covers 14 residues. The V gene end was trimmed by 6 bases and the J gene end by 5 bases; junction bases not matched to a gene: 6. The CDR3 coding sequence is TGTGCCAGCAGCCATGGACAGGGACATCAGCCCCAGCATTTT. It encodes CASSHGQGHQPQHF.

V is TRBV3-1 (or the pseudogene TRBV3-2) and J is TRBJ1-4; D not certain. The CDR3 is 17 amino acids. The V end was cut by 4 bases, the J end by 3 bases, with 18 bases between. Germline V gene data show CDR1 as LGHDT and CDR2 as YNNKEL (reference sequence). The CDR3 spells CASSPSETHLANEKLFF. The CDR3 nucleotides read TGTGCCAGCAGCCCTTCGGAGACGCATTTGGCTAATGAAAAACTGTTTTTT.

The sample holds one count of this clone. This rearrangement joins TRBV5-6 to TRBJ2-2, with 8 bases aligning to TRBD1. Trimming cost V 4 bases and J 2 bases; bases outside gene matches: 10. Germline loops: CDR1 SGHDT, CDR2 YYEEEE. The CDR3 extends over 17 amino acids. The CDR3 sequence is CASSPRGRLTNTGELFF. CDR3 sequence (DNA): TGTGCCAGCAGCCCCAGGGGGCGGTTAACAAACACCGGGGAGCTGTTTTTT.

The rearrangement links TRBV18 to TRBJ2-3; 8 bases align to TRBD2. The V and J ends lost 0 bases and 2 bases, in that order; junction bases with no gene match: 4. The CDR3 is 16 amino acids. CDR1 and CDR2 from the germline V gene are KGHSH and LQKENI. CDR3 DNA sequence: TGTGCCAGCTCACCACCCGAGCGGGGGACCACAGATACGCAGTATTTT. Translating gives CASSPPERGTTDTQYF.

The chain carries TRBV15 and TRBJ1-3; D is unresolved. The germline V gene has CDR1 LNHNV and CDR2 YYDKDF (reference sequence). The V gene lost 0 bases and the J gene lost 3 bases, with 12 bases spanning the gap. CDR3 length: 16 residues. The CDR3 sequence is CATSREVFGLGNTIYF. CDR3 nucleotide sequence: TGTGCCACCAGCAGAGAGGTTTTTGGGCTTGGAAACACCATATATTTT.

The J gene is TRBJ2-5, the V gene TRBV28, with D possibly being TRBD2 (6 bases). This CDR3 spans 17 amino acids. Between the trimmed V and J ends, which lost 4 bases and 4 bases, there was a span of 22 bases. CDR1 MDHEN and CDR2 SYDVKM come from the germline V gene. In nucleotides, the CDR3 is TGTGCCAGCAGTTCCAACCCCAGTTGGGGCGGGGTAGAGACCCAGTACTTC. It codes for CASSSNPSWGGVETQYF.

This clone was seen only once. The chain is built from TRBV19 and TRBJ1-1, with D unclear. V gave up 3 bases and J gave up 5 bases, with 10 bases separating them. The CDR3 sequence is 13 residues long. Germline CDR1 and CDR2: LNHDA and SQIVND (reference sequence). The CDR3 DNA reads as TGTGCCAGTAGTATTTCAGTTTTGACTGAAGCTTTCTTT. Its protein is CASSISVLTEAFF.

This chain uses TRBV7-8 with TRBJ1-4; 7 bases align to TRBD1. There are 14 residues in the CDR3. CDR1 and CDR2 from the germline V gene are SGHVS and FQNEAQ. Germline trimming cut 5 bases from V and 7 bases from J; bases unmatched to any gene: 7. CDR3 residues: CASSRGGLGEKLFF. As DNA, the CDR3 is TGTGCCAGCAGCCGAGGGGGCCTGGGTGAAAAACTGTTTTTT.

The CDR3 nucleotides read TGTGCCAGTAGTAGCGGATTCACAGATACGCAGTATTTT. Residues: CASSSGFTDTQYF. V gene TRBV19 combines with J gene TRBJ2-3; no clear D. Germline CDR1 LNHDA, CDR2 SQIVND (reference sequence). The V end lost 4 bases, the J end lost 2 bases, and 7 bases lay between the germline ends. This CDR3 has 13 residues.

CDR3 sequence: CASSLVIGLAGANEQFF. CDR3 coding DNA: TGCGCCAGCAGCCTCGTAATAGGACTAGCGGGAGCCAATGAGCAGTTCTTC. V is TRBV5-1 and J is TRBJ2-1; 13 bases align to TRBD2. This CDR3 contains 17 residues. Germline assignment: CDR1 SGHRS and CDR2 YFSETQ. Unmatched junction bases numbered 10, after V lost 4 bases and J lost 6 bases.

This clone has a handful of counts. A junction boundary mismatches the germline segment, possibly from a read error. This chain links TRBV7-7 with TRBJ2-2, with TRBD2 identical over 8 bases. This CDR3 comprises 15 residues. The germline gives CDR1 SSHAT, CDR2 FNYEAQ (reference sequence). CDR3 region: CASSTGLVATGELFF. The CDR3 DNA sequence: TGTGCTAGCAGCACGGGACTAGTGGCCACCGGGGAGCTGTTTTTT.

The chain carries TRBV11-2 and TRBJ2-7; TRBD1 agrees at 7 bases. Germline assignment: CDR1 SGHAT and CDR2 FQNNGV. CDR3 length equals 17 residues. Unmatched junction bases numbered 14, after V lost 3 bases and J lost 3 bases. The CDR3 coding sequence is TGTGCCAGCAGCTTGTTGAGGACAGGTGAAGCCCTCTACGAGCAGTACTTC. Its translation is CASSLLRTGEALYEQYF.

J is TRBJ1-6 and V is TRBV3-1 (or the pseudogene TRBV3-2); possible D gene TRBD1, 6 bases. Trimming removed 3 bases from V and 7 bases from J, with 13 bases in between. The CDR3 is made up of 15 amino acids. Germline V gives CDR1 LGHDT, CDR2 YNNKEL (reference sequence). CDR3 in amino acids: CASSHKGVRNSPLHF. CDR3 nucleotide sequence: TGTGCCAGCAGCCACAAGGGGGTGCGGAATTCACCCCTCCACTTT.

J is TRBJ2-7 and V is TRBV7-9; 7 bases fit TRBD1. The CDR3 runs 13 residues. Germline V gives CDR1 SEHNR, CDR2 FQNEAQ (reference sequence). J lost 3 bases, V lost 4 bases, and 3 bases had no gene match. DNA for the CDR3: TGTGCCAGCAGCTCCCGGGACAGCTACGAGCAGTACTTC. This sequence encodes CASSSRDSYEQYF.

This clone came up a few times. The J gene is TRBJ2-2, the V gene TRBV3-1 (or the pseudogene TRBV3-2), with 9 bases fitting TRBD2. V lost 1 base to trimming and J lost 3 bases; unmatched junction nucleotides: 6. Germline V gene lookup returns CDR1 LGHDT and CDR2 YNNKEL (reference sequence). The CDR3 contains 17 residues. Here the CDR3 reads CASSQGLAGWDTGELFF. The CDR3 DNA reads TGTGCCAGCAGCCAAGGCCTAGCGGGATGGGACACCGGGGAGCTGTTTTTT.

This clone showed up just a few times. The chain has TRBV12-5 and TRBJ1-5, with D possibly TRBD1 on 5 matching bases. The CDR3 contains 18 residues. The germline V gene encodes CDR1 LGHNT and CDR2 FRNRAP. Trimming shortened V by 2 bases and J by 3 bases, and 20 bases separated the two germline ends. The CDR3 bases are TGTGCTAGTGGTTTGTTCACTGGGGGAGGGGTCTCCAATCAGCCCCAGCATTTT. It encodes CASGLFTGGGVSNQPQHF. The whole variable domain, remainder taken from reference TRBV12-5 and TRBJ1-5, is DARVTQTPRHKVTEMGQEVTMRCQPILGHNTVFWYRQTMMQGLELLAYFRNRAPLDDSGMPKDRFSAEMPDATLATLKIQPSEPRDSAVYFCASGLFTGGGVSNQPQHFGDGTRLSIL.

Worth noting for this clone: Its ends do not fully match the called genes, so a read error is possible. The chain employs TRBV30 and TRBJ1-2; D may be TRBD1 (5 bases). The CDR3 sequence is 11 residues long. Germline loops: CDR1 GTSNPN, CDR2 SVGIG (reference sequence). The CDR3 nucleotides read TGTGCCTGGAGTGCCCGGGTGATACAGGATTTC. Residues: CAWSARVIQDF. The full variable domain, its missing parts supplied by reference TRBV30 and TRBJ1-2, is SQTIHQWPATLVQPVGSPLSLECTVEGTSNPNLYWYRQAAGRGLQLLFYSVGIGQISSEVPQNLSASRPQDRQFILSSKKLLLSDSGFYLCAWSARVIQDFGSGTRLTVV.

The chain has TRBV12-5 and TRBJ1-1, with 10 positions matching TRBD1. The V gene end was trimmed by 6 bases and the J gene end by 4 bases; junction bases not matched to a gene: 5. Germline V gives CDR1 LGHNT, CDR2 FRNRAP. This CDR3 is built from 14 residues. CDR3 DNA: TGTGCTAGTGGCCGACAGGGGGCCGGCACTGAAGCTTTCTTT. This sequence encodes CASGRQGAGTEAFF.